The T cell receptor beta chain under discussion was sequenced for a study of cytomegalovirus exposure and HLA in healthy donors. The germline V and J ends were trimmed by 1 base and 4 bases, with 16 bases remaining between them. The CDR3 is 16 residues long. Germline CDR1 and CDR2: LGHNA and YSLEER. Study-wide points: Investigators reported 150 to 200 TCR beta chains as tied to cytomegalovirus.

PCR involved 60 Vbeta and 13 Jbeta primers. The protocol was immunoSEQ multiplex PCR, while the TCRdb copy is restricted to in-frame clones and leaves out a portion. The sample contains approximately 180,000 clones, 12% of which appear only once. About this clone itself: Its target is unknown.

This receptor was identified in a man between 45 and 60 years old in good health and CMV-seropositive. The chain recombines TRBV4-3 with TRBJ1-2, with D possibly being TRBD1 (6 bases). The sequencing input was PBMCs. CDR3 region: CASSQGWLGGGYGYTF. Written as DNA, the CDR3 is TGCGCCAGCAGCCAAGGGTGGTTAGGGGGGGGCTATGGCTACACCTTC.